These 19 T cell receptor beta chains share one sample of origin, sequenced in a study of T cell repertoires in cytomegalovirus infection. TCRdb reanalysed the reads using MiXCR and keeps one entry per CDR3 protein. The table records around 530,000 distinct CDR3 sequences, approximately 15% of them present only once. Input material: CD8+ T cells from PBMCs. These receptors were taken from a human donor in good health (CMV status not recorded). Some clones in this sample may be carry-over from other donors' samples.

On this clonotype itself: This may come from a read error, since a much larger clone is one base off. The chain recombines TRBV6-1 with TRBJ2-1; D might be TRBD2 (5 bases). Germline V CDR1 and CDR2: MNHNS, SASEGT. This CDR3 comprises 14 residues. Trimming left V 2 bases short and J 3 bases short, with 8 bases between. The CDR3 sequence: CASSEFRDYNEQFF. Written as DNA, the CDR3 is TGTGCCAGCAGTGAATTTCGGGACTACAATGAGCAGTTCTTC.

V usage is TRBV20-1 and J usage is TRBJ1-1; 8 bases line up with TRBD1. Germline assignment: CDR1 DFQATT and CDR2 SNEGSKA (reference sequence). The length of the CDR3 is 15 residues. Losses at the gene ends were 3 bases for V and 4 bases for J; bases not matched to a gene: 10. The CDR3 bases are TGCAGTGCTAGGGGCAGACAGGGGATCGGCACTGAAGCTTTCTTT. This encodes CSARGRQGIGTEAFF.

This clonotype was recorded at least ten times. V gene TRBV6-5 combines with J gene TRBJ2-1, with unresolved D. Germline V gene data show CDR1 as MNHEY and CDR2 as SVGAGI. Trimming left V 2 bases short and J 7 bases short, with 15 bases between. This CDR3 comprises 15 residues. The CDR3 coding sequence is TGTGCCAGCAGTTACCTTCGCGCCCGGCAAAATGAGCAGTTCTTC. It yields the protein CASSYLRARQNEQFF.

The gene calls are TRBV7-9 and TRBJ1-3, with D maybe TRBD1 (6 bases). In germline, CDR1 is SEHNR, CDR2 FQNEAQ (reference sequence). CDR3 length: 14 amino acids. The V gene lost 5 bases and the J gene lost 7 bases, with 15 bases spanning the gap. This CDR3 reads CASSPGRGQNTIYF. As DNA, the CDR3 is TGTGCCAGCAGCCCAGGTCGGGGGCAGAACACCATATATTTT.

A remark on this clonotype: This may be a read error: a much more frequent sequence differs by one nucleotide. This rearrangement joins TRBV4-1 to TRBJ2-2; D ambiguous. The CDR3 is made up of 13 amino acids. The germline V and J ends were trimmed by 2 bases and 7 bases, with 8 bases remaining between them. CDR1 is MGHRA, CDR2 YSYEKL, per germline. The CDR3 is CASSQFSVGELFF. Here the CDR3 DNA reads TGCGCCAGCAGCCAATTTAGTGTCGGGGAGCTGTTTTTT.

In its sample, this clonotype was seen many times. The CDR3, as DNA: TGTGCCACCAGCAGAGAGGGACGGGGGAATGAAAAACTGTTTTTT. Translation: CATSREGRGNEKLFF. V usage is TRBV15 and J usage is TRBJ1-4; the D gene is possibly TRBD1 (5 bases). The CDR3 spans 15 residues. Germline lookup yields CDR1 LNHNV and CDR2 YYDKDF (reference sequence). V was cut by 0 bases and J by 5 bases, with 10 bases left in between. Based on the CDR3 plus reference TRBV15 and TRBJ1-4, the full variable domain is DAMVIQNPRYQVTQFGKPVTLSCSQTLNHNVMYWYQQKSSQAPKLLFHYYDKDFNNEADTPDNFQSRRPNTSFCFLDIRSPGLGDTAMYLCATSREGRGNEKLFFGSGTQLSVL.

This clonotype was detected ten times or more. The gene calls are TRBV12-3 or TRBV12-4 and TRBJ1-1; 8 bases match TRBD1. This CDR3 region has 13 residues. Trimming removed 5 bases from V and 6 bases from J; junction bases left unmatched: 5. The CDR3 DNA follows: TGTGCCAGCAGTCCAGGGACAGGCGCTGAAGCTTTCTTT. It specifies CASSPGTGAEAFF.

V and J are TRBV7-9 and TRBJ1-3; D not certain. Deletions cut 5 bases from V and 3 bases from J, with 17 bases between. CDR1 and CDR2 (germline): SEHNR, FQNEAQ (reference sequence). The CDR3 spans 16 residues. CDR3: CASSAGSTTIGNTIYF. For the CDR3, the DNA is TGTGCCAGCAGCGCCGGGTCAACGACGATTGGAAACACCATATATTTT.

V is TRBV4-1 and J is TRBJ1-5, with D unclear. The CDR3 length is 16 residues. Trimming removed 0 bases at V and 2 bases at J, with 11 bases between. CDR1 is MGHRA, CDR2 YSYEKL, per germline. DNA for the CDR3: TGCGCCAGCAGCCAAGATAGGGTTTCGGGCAATCAGCCCCAGCATTTT. Amino acids: CASSQDRVSGNQPQHF.

This clonotype was observed many times. The chain has TRBV2 and TRBJ1-1; D unresolved. Germline CDR1 and CDR2: SNHLY and FYNNEI. CDR3 length: 13 residues. The germline V and J ends were trimmed by 8 bases and 6 bases, with 16 bases remaining between them. CDR3 in DNA: TGTGCCAGCTTTCGATCGGACGGACCTGAAGCTTTCTTT. This sequence encodes CASFRSDGPEAFF.

This clonotype was observed at least ten times. The chain carries TRBV27 and TRBJ2-3; D might be TRBD2 (6 bases). Germline V gene data show CDR1 as MNHEY and CDR2 as SMNVEV (reference sequence). The CDR3 length is 15 residues. V gave up 0 bases and J gave up 2 bases, with 9 bases separating them. DNA for the CDR3: TGTGCCAGCAGTTTATCGGGGACTTTCACAGATACGCAGTATTTT. It is translated as CASSLSGTFTDTQYF.

This clonotype has a handful of counts. The chain uses TRBV12-5 and TRBJ1-2; TRBD1 agrees at 8 bases. The CDR3 has 19 amino acids. The germline V gene encodes CDR1 LGHNT and CDR2 FRNRAP. The V gene end was trimmed by 2 bases and the J gene end by 4 bases; junction bases not matched to a gene: 18. Written as DNA, the CDR3 is TGTGCTAGTGGTTTGCCGGTTAAGGACAGGGAAAATATTAGCTATGGCTACACCTTC. Translated, it gives CASGLPVKDRENISYGYTF.

This clonotype showed up many times. The rearrangement links TRBV7-2 to TRBJ2-1; D is uncertain. V was cut by 7 bases and J by 6 bases, with 13 bases left in between. Germline V lookup: CDR1 SGHTA, CDR2 FQGNSA. The CDR3 length is 13 residues. In DNA, the CDR3 is TGTGCCAGCACCCGCGCGGTGGGCAATGAGCAGTTCTTC. This sequence encodes CASTRAVGNEQFF.

This clonotype was counted between two and nine times. The rearrangement joins TRBV28 to TRBJ2-1, with 10 bases matching TRBD1. Germline loops: CDR1 MDHEN, CDR2 SYDVKM. The length of the CDR3 is 15 residues. Unmatched junction bases numbered 3, after V lost 2 bases and J lost 5 bases. The chain's CDR3 is CASSLDRGPDNEQFF. Written as DNA, the CDR3 is TGTGCCAGCAGTTTAGACAGGGGGCCCGACAATGAGCAGTTCTTC.

This clonotype has ten or more counts. The gene calls are TRBV7-9 and TRBJ2-2; no firm D call. The V end was cut by 7 bases, the J end by 1 base, with 13 bases between. The CDR3 is made up of 15 amino acids. The germline V gene has CDR1 SEHNR and CDR2 FQNEAQ (reference sequence). The CDR3 nucleotides read TGTGCCAGCACCCCGCGTCCGCGGAACACCGGGGAGCTGTTTTTT. This translates into CASTPRPRNTGELFF. The full variable domain, in which reference TRBV7-9 and TRBJ2-2 provide the parts outside the CDR3, is DTGVSQNPRHKITKRGQNVTFRCDPISEHNRLYWYRQTLGQGPEFLTYFQNEAQLEKSRLLSDRFSAERPKGSFSTLEIQRTEQGDSAMYLCASTPRPRNTGELFFGEGSRLTVL.

About this clonotype itself: It may be a read error: a sequence one base away is much more abundant. Since the CDR3 does not end with the conserved phenylalanine or tryptophan, this likely comes from a read error. The chain has TRBV5-8 and TRBJ2-7, with a weak D call TRBD2 (6 bases). Germline CDR1 SGHTS, CDR2 YDEGEE. The CDR3 totals 16 residues. The germline V and J ends were trimmed by 4 bases and 0 bases, with 17 bases remaining between them. The CDR3 loop is CASSLGGLPNSYEQYL. The CDR3 DNA follows: TGTGCCAGCAGCCTGGGGGGATTACCAAACTCCTACGAGCAGTACTTA.

Comments on this clonotype: A much larger clone differs from this one at a single base, so this may be a read error. The gene calls are TRBV20-1 and TRBJ1-3; 8 bases agree with TRBD1. Germline-derived CDR1 and CDR2 are DFQATT and SNEGSKA (reference sequence). This CDR3 has 14 residues. The CDR3 sequence: CSAKEDRAGNTISF. DNA for the CDR3: TGCAGTGCAAAAGAGGACAGGGCTGGAAACACCATATCTTTT.

This clonotype occurred a few times. This chain uses TRBV2 with TRBJ2-7; maybe TRBD1 (6 bases). CDR1 is SNHLY and CDR2 is FYNNEI in the germline V gene. The V gene lost 6 bases and the J gene lost 2 bases, with 23 bases spanning the gap. The CDR3 has 17 amino acids. The CDR3 spells CASSGLEGQGSPYEQYF. DNA of the CDR3: TGTGCCAGCAGCGGGTTAGAGGGACAAGGTTCGCCCTACGAGCAGTACTTC. The complete variable domain, with remaining parts taken from reference TRBV2 and TRBJ2-7, reads EPEVTQTPSHQVTQMGQEVILRCVPISNHLYFYWYRQILGQKVEFLVSFYNNEISEKSEIFDDQFSVERPDGSNFTLKIRSTKLEDSAMYFCASSGLEGQGSPYEQYFGPGTRLTVT.

Concerning this clonotype: The missing conserved phenylalanine or tryptophan at the end of this CDR3 makes a read error likely. The CDR3 sequence is CASSVADSYPQGYTL. CDR3 bases: TGTGCCAGCAGCGTTGCGGACAGCTATCCTCAGGGCTACACCTTA. This chain connects TRBV9 to TRBJ1-2, with D tentatively TRBD1 (6 bases). Trimming took off 2 bases at V and 8 bases at J, with 19 bases between the two ends. Germline CDR1 and CDR2: SGDLS and YYNGEE. The length of the CDR3 is 15 residues.